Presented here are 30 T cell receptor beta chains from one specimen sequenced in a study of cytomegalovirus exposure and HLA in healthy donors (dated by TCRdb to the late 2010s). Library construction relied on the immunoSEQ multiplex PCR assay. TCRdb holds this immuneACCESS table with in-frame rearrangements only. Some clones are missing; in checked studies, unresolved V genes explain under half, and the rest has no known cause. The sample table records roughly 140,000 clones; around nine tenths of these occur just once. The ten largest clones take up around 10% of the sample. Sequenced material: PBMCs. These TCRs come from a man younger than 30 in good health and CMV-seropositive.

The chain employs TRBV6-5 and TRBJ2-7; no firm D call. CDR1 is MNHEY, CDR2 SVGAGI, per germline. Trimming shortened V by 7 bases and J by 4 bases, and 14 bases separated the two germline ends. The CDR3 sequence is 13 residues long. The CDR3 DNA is TGTGCCAGCATGCACAGCCGAACGTACGAGCAGTACTTC. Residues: CASMHSRTYEQYF.

CDR3 in amino acids: CASSLPKSSGANVLTF. Written as DNA, the CDR3 is TGTGCCAGCAGCTTACCCAAGAGCTCTGGGGCCAACGTCCTGACTTTC. The gene calls are TRBV11-3 and TRBJ2-6; D unclear. Per the germline V gene, CDR1 is SGHNT and CDR2 is YENEEA. This CDR3 has 16 residues. Trimming removed 2 bases at V and 0 bases at J, with 8 bases between. Variable domain in full (rest from reference TRBV11-3 and TRBJ2-6): EAGVVQSPRYKIIEKKQPVAFWCNPISGHNTLYWYLQNLGQGPELLIRYENEEAVDDSQLPKDRFSAERLKGVDSTLKIQPAELGDSAVYLCASSLPKSSGANVLTFGAGSRLTVL.

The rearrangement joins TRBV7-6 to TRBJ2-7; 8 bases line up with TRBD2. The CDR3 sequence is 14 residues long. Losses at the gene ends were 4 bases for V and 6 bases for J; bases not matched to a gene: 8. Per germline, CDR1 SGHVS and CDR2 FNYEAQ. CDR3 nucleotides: TGTGCCAGCAGCTCCGGTAGCGGGGCAATCGAGCAGTACTTC. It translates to CASSSGSGAIEQYF.

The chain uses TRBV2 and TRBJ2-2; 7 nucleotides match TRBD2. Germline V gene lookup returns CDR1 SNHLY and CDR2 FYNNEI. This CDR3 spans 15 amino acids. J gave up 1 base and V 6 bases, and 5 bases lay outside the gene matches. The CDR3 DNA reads TGTGCCAGCAGCGAATGGGGGGGGAACACCGGGGAGCTGTTTTTT. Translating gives CASSEWGGNTGELFF.

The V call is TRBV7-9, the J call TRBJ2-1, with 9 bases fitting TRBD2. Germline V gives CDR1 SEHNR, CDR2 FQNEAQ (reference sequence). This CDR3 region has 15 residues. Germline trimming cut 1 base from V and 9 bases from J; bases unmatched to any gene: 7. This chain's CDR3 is CASSLGMLAGPEQFF. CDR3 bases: TGTGCCAGCAGCTTAGGAATGCTAGCGGGACCTGAGCAGTTCTTC.

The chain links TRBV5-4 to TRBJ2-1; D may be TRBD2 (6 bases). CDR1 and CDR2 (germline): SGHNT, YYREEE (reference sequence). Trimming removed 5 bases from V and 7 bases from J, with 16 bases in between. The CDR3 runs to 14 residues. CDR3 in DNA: TGTGCCAGCAGTGTGGGTTCTGGGGGGAATGAGCAGTTCTTC. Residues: CASSVGSGGNEQFF.

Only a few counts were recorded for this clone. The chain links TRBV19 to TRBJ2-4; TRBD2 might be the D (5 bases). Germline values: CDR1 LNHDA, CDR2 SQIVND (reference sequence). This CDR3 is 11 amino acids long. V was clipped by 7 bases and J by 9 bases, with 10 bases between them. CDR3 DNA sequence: TGTGCCAGTACTGGACTGGGCATTCAGTACTTC. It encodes CASTGLGIQYF.

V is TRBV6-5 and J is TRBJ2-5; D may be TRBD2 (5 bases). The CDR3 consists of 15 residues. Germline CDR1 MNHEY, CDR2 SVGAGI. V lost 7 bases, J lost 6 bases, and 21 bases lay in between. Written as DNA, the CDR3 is TGTGCCAGCAATGTCCAGAGAGGGCCCGGGCAGACCCAGTACTTC. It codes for CASNVQRGPGQTQYF.

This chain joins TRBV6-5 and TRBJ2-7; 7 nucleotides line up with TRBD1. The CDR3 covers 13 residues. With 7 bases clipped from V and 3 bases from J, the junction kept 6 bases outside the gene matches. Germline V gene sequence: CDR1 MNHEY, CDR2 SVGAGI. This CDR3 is CASTIPGGYEQYF. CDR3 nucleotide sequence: TGTGCCAGCACCATACCAGGGGGCTACGAGCAGTACTTC.

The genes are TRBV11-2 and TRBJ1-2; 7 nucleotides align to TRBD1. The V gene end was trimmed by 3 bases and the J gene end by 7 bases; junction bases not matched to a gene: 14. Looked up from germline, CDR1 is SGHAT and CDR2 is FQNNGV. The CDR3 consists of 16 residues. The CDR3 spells CASSFFRQGVIAGYTF. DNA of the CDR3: TGTGCCAGCAGCTTCTTTAGACAGGGAGTTATAGCTGGCTACACCTTC.

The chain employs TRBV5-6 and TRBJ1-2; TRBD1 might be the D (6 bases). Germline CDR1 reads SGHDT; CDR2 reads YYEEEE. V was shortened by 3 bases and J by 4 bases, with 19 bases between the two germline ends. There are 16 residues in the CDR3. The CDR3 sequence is CASSYGVGQSLYGYTF. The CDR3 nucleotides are TGTGCCAGCAGCTATGGGGTCGGACAGAGCCTCTATGGCTACACCTTC.

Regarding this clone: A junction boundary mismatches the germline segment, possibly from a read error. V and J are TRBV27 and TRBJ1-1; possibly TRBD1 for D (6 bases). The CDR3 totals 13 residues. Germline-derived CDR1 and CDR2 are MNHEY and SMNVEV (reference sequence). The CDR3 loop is CASSQTGNSEAFF. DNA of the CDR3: TGTGCCAGCAGCCAAACAGGGAACTCTGAAGCTTTCTTT.

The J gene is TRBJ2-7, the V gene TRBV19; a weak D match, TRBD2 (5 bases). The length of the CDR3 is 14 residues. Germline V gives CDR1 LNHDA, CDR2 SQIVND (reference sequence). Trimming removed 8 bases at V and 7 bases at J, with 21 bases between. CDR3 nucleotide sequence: TGTGCCAGTCGGCCAGCGAGAGCGGCTTTAGAGCAGTACTTC. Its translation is CASRPARAALEQYF.

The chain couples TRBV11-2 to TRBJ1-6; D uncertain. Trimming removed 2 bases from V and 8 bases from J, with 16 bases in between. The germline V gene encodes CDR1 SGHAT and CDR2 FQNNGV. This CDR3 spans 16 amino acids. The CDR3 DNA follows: TGTGCCAGCAGCTTAATAAATTTGCGAAATCATTCACCCCTCCACTTT. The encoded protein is CASSLINLRNHSPLHF. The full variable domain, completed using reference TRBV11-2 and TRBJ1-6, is EAGVAQSPRYKIIEKRQSVAFWCNPISGHATLYWYQQILGQGPKLLIQFQNNGVVDDSQLPKDRFSAERLKGVDSTLKIQPAKLEDSAVYLCASSLINLRNHSPLHFGNGTRLTVT.

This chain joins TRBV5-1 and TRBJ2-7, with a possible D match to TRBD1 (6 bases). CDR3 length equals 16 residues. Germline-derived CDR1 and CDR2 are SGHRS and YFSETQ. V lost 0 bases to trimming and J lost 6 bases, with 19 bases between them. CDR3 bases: TGCGCCAGCAGCTTGGGTGGGACACACGATCTGGGCGAGCAGTACTTC. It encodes CASSLGGTHDLGEQYF.

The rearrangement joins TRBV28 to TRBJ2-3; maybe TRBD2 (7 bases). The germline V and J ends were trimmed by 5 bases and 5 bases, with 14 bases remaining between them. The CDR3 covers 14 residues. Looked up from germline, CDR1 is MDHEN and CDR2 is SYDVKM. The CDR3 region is CASSPWGGIDTQYF. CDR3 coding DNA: TGTGCCAGCAGTCCTTGGGGGGGCATAGATACGCAGTATTTT.

The CDR3 DNA reads as TGTGCCAGCAGCTCCCGACAGGGGAGGCCAGATACGCAGTATTTT. Protein product: CASSSRQGRPDTQYF. The chain uses TRBV7-2 and TRBJ2-3; 8 bases match TRBD1. The trim removed 4 bases at V and 4 bases at J, leaving 7 bases unmatched. This CDR3 contains 15 residues. CDR1 is SGHTA, CDR2 FQGNSA, per germline. Complete variable domain (other parts from reference TRBV7-2 and TRBJ2-3): GAGVSQSPSNKVTEKGKDVELRCDPISGHTALYWYRQSLGQGLEFLIYFQGNSAPDKSGLPSDRFSAERTGGSVSTLTIQRTQQEDSAVYLCASSSRQGRPDTQYFGPGTRLTVL.

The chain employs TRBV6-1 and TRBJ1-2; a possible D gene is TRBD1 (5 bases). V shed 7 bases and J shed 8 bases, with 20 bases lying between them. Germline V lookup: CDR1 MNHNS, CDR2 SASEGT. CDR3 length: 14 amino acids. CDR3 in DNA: TGTGCCAGCAATCCTTCGGAGGGGCTGCAGGGCTACACCTTC. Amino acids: CASNPSEGLQGYTF.

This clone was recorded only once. The CDR3 region is CASSLVVSGRWAYNEQFF. CDR3 DNA sequence: TGTGCCAGCAGCTTAGTTGTTAGCGGGAGGTGGGCTTACAATGAGCAGTTCTTC. The J gene is TRBJ2-1, the V gene TRBV11-2, with 10 bases that match TRBD2. This CDR3 spans 18 amino acids. V lost 1 base to trimming and J lost 4 bases; unmatched junction nucleotides: 10. Germline V gives CDR1 SGHAT, CDR2 FQNNGV.

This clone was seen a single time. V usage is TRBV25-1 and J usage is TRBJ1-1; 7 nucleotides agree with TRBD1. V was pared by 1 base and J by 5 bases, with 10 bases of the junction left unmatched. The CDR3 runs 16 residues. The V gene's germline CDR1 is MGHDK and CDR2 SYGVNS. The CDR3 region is CASSESGGGRGTEAFF. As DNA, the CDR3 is TGTGCCAGCAGTGAATCTGGAGGGGGCCGTGGTACTGAAGCTTTCTTT. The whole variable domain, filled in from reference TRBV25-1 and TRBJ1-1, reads EADIYQTPRYLVIGTGKKITLECSQTMGHDKMYWYQQDPGMELHLIHYSYGVNSTEKGDLSSESTVSRIRTEHFPLTLESARPSHTSQYLCASSESGGGRGTEAFFGQGTRLTVV.

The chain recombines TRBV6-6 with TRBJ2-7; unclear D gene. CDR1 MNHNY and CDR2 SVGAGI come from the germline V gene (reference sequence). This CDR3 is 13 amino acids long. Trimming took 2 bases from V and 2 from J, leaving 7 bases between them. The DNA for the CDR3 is TGTGCCAGCAGTTACGGTGGGCCCTACGAGCAGTACTTC. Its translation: CASSYGGPYEQYF.

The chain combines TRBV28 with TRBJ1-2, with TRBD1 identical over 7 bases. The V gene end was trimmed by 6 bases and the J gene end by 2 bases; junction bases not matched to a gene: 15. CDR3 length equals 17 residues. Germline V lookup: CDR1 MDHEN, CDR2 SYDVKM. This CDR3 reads CASRPSLLRDSNYGYTF. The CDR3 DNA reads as TGTGCCAGCAGACCTTCCCTTCTCCGGGACAGCAACTATGGCTACACCTTC.

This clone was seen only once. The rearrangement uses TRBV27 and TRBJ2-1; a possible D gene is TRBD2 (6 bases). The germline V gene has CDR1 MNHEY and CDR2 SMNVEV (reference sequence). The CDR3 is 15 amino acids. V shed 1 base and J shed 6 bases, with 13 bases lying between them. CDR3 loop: CASSLFLDYLNEQFF. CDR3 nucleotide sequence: TGTGCCAGCAGTTTATTCTTGGACTACCTCAATGAGCAGTTCTTC.

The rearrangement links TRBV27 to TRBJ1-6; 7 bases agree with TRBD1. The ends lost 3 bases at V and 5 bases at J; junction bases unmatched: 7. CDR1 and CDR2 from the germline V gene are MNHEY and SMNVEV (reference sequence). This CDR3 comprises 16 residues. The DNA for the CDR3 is TGTGCCAGCAGTTTGCATCCCGGGACAGATAATTCACCCCTCCACTTT. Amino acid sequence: CASSLHPGTDNSPLHF.

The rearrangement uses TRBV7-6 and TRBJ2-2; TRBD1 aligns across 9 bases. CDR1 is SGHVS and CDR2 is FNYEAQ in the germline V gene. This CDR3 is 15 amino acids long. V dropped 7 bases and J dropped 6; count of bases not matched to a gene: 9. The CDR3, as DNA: TGTGCCAGCACTTTACAGGGGGCGCGGGCCGGGGAGCTGTTTTTT. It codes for CASTLQGARAGELFF.

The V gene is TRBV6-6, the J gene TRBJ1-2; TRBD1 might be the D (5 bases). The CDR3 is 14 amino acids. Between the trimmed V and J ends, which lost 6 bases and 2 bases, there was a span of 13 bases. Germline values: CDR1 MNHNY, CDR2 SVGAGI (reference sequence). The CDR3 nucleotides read TGTGCCAGCAGGGATATGACAGTGAACTATGGCTACACCTTC. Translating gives CASRDMTVNYGYTF.

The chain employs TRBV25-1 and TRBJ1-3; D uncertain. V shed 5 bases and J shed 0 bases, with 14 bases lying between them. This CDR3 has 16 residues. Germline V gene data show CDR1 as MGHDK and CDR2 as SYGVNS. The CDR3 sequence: CASSPNILSSGNTIYF. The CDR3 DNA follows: TGTGCCAGCAGTCCAAACATACTATCCTCTGGAAACACCATATATTTT.

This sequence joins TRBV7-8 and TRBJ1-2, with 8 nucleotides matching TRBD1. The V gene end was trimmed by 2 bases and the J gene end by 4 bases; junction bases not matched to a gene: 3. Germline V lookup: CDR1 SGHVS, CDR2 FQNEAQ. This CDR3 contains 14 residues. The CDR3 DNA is TGTGCCAGCAGCTTACTTGACAGGGGCTATGGCTACACCTTC. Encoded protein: CASSLLDRGYGYTF.

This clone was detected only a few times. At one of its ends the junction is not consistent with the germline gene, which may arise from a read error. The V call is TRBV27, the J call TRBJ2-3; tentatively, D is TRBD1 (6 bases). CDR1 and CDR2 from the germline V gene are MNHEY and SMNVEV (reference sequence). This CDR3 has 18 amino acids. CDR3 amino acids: CASSFMPGAQVFTNTQYF. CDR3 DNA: TGTGCCAGCAGTTTTATGCCAGGGGCTCAGGTATTCACAAATACGCAGTATTTT.

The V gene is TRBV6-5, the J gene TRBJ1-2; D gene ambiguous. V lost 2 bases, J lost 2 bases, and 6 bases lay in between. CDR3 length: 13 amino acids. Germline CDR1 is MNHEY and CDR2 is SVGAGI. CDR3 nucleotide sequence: TGTGCCAGCAGTTACATCAGGAACTATGGCTACACCTTC. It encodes CASSYIRNYGYTF.